Shown below are 20 T cell receptor beta chains from a single sample sequenced in a study of T cell changes during pregnancy in multiple sclerosis. Repertoires were generated with immunoSEQ multiplex PCR, while TCRdb's copy carries only in-frame clones and drops some. The data hold 30,000 to 40,000 clones, with around 89% observed a single time. The sample here was CD4+ T cells from peripheral blood mononuclear cells, taken in the second trimester of pregnancy. Receptors originate from a female donor with multiple sclerosis, enrolled in a pregnancy study.

The chain has TRBV2 and TRBJ2-1; D is undetermined. The germline CDR1 and CDR2 sequences are SNHLY and FYNNEI. Trimming took off 8 bases at V and 7 bases at J, with 9 bases between the two ends. The CDR3 spans 11 residues. CDR3 sequence (DNA): TGTGCCAGCCTCGGGTGGAATGAGCAGTTCTTC. Translated, it gives CASLGWNEQFF.

This rearrangement joins TRBV30 to TRBJ1-5; perhaps TRBD1 as D (6 bases). There are 14 residues in the CDR3. V shed 2 bases and J shed 2 bases, with 10 bases lying between them. Germline values: CDR1 GTSNPN, CDR2 SVGIG (reference sequence). The CDR3 protein is CAWSMAGGNQPQHF. For the CDR3, the DNA is TGTGCCTGGAGTATGGCAGGGGGCAATCAGCCCCAGCATTTT.

The chain links TRBV19 to TRBJ1-1; maybe TRBD1 (6 bases). V lost 8 bases and J lost 0, with 13 bases in between. The germline V gene has CDR1 LNHDA and CDR2 SQIVND (reference sequence). This CDR3 comprises 14 residues. CDR3 amino acids: CASSYGTLNTEAFF. The CDR3 DNA is TGTGCCAGTTCATATGGGACACTGAACACTGAAGCTTTCTTT.

The rearrangement uses TRBV7-2 and TRBJ1-1; tentatively, D is TRBD1 (5 bases). Germline assignment: CDR1 SGHTA and CDR2 FQGNSA. Deletions cut 2 bases from V and 4 bases from J, with 11 bases between. CDR3 length: 14 amino acids. The CDR3 protein is CASSLQGIGTEAFF. CDR3 nucleotides: TGTGCCAGCAGCTTACAGGGAATTGGCACTGAAGCTTTCTTT.

V usage is TRBV30 and J usage is TRBJ2-1, with TRBD2 matching 12 bases. The germline V gene encodes CDR1 GTSNPN and CDR2 SVGIG (reference sequence). The junction had 5 bases not matched to a gene; V was cut back by 2 bases and J by 6 bases. The CDR3 sequence is 15 residues long. CDR3 sequence reads: CAWSRASGRANEQFF. The DNA for the CDR3 is TGTGCCTGGAGTAGGGCTAGCGGGAGGGCCAATGAGCAGTTCTTC.

The chain couples TRBV5-4 to TRBJ2-7, with 7 positions matching TRBD1. Germline-derived CDR1 and CDR2 are SGHNT and YYREEE (reference sequence). V was clipped by 0 bases and J by 7 bases; unmatched bases: 7. The CDR3 is 14 residues long. The CDR3: CASSLAKGAREQYF. The CDR3 coding sequence is TGTGCCAGCAGCTTGGCTAAGGGGGCGAGGGAGCAGTACTTC.

This sequence joins TRBV19 and TRBJ1-1, with 7 nucleotides matching TRBD1. The CDR3 length is 14 residues. Germline V CDR1 and CDR2: LNHDA, SQIVND (reference sequence). V lost 6 bases to trimming and J lost 4 bases; unmatched junction nucleotides: 8. The CDR3 here is CASRPRQGGTEAFF. The CDR3 DNA is TGTGCCAGTAGACCAAGACAGGGTGGCACTGAAGCTTTCTTT.

This clone was recorded once. The genes are TRBV5-1 and TRBJ1-1, with 8 bases fitting TRBD1. Germline values: CDR1 SGHRS, CDR2 YFSETQ. J was trimmed by 5 bases and V by 0 bases; bases with no gene match: 3. The CDR3 is 14 amino acids. The CDR3 sequence is CASSLGQGRTEAFF. The CDR3 nucleotides are TGCGCCAGCAGCTTGGGACAGGGGAGGACTGAAGCTTTCTTT.

The gene calls are TRBV4-2 and TRBJ2-1, with D tentatively TRBD2 (5 bases). The germline CDR1 and CDR2 sequences are LGHNA and YNFKEQ. V lost 2 bases to trimming and J lost 0 bases, with 8 bases between them. This CDR3 region has 15 residues. The CDR3 nucleotides read TGTGCCAGCAGCCAAACGGAGGCCTCCTACAATGAGCAGTTCTTC. Amino acid sequence: CASSQTEASYNEQFF.

The CDR3 protein is CASSYPHPVTGANQPQHF. CDR3 DNA sequence: TGTGCCAGCAGTTACCCCCACCCCGTAACAGGGGCAAATCAGCCCCAGCATTTT. The chain has TRBV27 and TRBJ1-5; 7 positions match TRBD1. The CDR3 sequence is 18 residues long. Per germline, CDR1 MNHEY and CDR2 SMNVEV (reference sequence). J was trimmed by 4 bases and V by 4 bases; bases with no gene match: 16.

The V and J genes are TRBV6-5 and TRBJ1-2, with TRBD1 identical over 7 bases. The CDR3 length is 14 residues. In germline, CDR1 is MNHEY, CDR2 SVGAGI. With 6 bases clipped from V and 4 bases from J, the junction kept 8 bases outside the gene matches. The CDR3 DNA sequence: TGTGCCAGCAGCCTAAACAGGGGCTCCTATGGCTACACCTTC. Protein product: CASSLNRGSYGYTF.

The chain carries TRBV5-4 and TRBJ1-2; possible D gene TRBD1, 5 bases. The V gene lost 3 bases and the J gene lost 4 bases, with 10 bases spanning the gap. The germline CDR1 and CDR2 sequences are SGHNT and YYREEE (reference sequence). There are 13 residues in the CDR3. The CDR3 bases are TGTGCCAGCAGCTCTCGACAGTCCTATGGCTACACCTTC. Translated, it gives CASSSRQSYGYTF.

The chain couples TRBV7-2 to TRBJ2-7, with a possible D match to TRBD2 (6 bases). The CDR3 totals 14 residues. Germline-derived CDR1 and CDR2 are SGHTA and FQGNSA. V was pared by 2 bases and J by 3 bases, with 11 bases between. CDR3 amino acids: CASSLTGGSYEQYF. Here the CDR3 DNA reads TGTGCCAGCAGCTTAACTGGAGGGAGCTACGAGCAGTACTTC.

The rearrangement uses TRBV5-4 and TRBJ2-1; D might be TRBD2 (5 bases). CDR1 is SGHNT, CDR2 YYREEE, per germline (reference sequence). V was shortened by 0 bases and J by 1 base, with 8 bases between the two germline ends. There are 15 residues in the CDR3. The CDR3 is CASSLVRTSYNEQFF. The CDR3 nucleotides are TGTGCCAGCAGCTTGGTGCGGACTTCCTACAATGAGCAGTTCTTC.

This clone showed up just a few times. This chain uses TRBV5-1 with TRBJ1-2; 8 positions agree with TRBD1. The CDR3 has 14 residues. V lost 0 bases, J lost 7 bases, and 5 bases stayed unmatched. In germline, CDR1 is SGHRS, CDR2 YFSETQ. The CDR3 bases are TGCGCCAGCAGCTTGGCCGGGACAGGAGGTGGCTACACCTTC. It yields the protein CASSLAGTGGGYTF.

The rearrangement joins TRBV29-1 to TRBJ2-1; D gene unclear. V gave up 7 bases and J gave up 5 bases, with 15 bases separating them. Germline V gene lookup returns CDR1 SQVTM and CDR2 ANQGSEA. The CDR3 has 13 residues. In nucleotides, the CDR3 is TGCAGCGCCAGCCCCCAACTAAACAATGAGCAGTTCTTC. Translated, it gives CSASPQLNNEQFF.

The chain has TRBV9 and TRBJ2-1; TRBD2 aligns across 7 bases. Trimming cost V 0 bases and J 1 base; bases outside gene matches: 4. Germline CDR1 SGDLS, CDR2 YYNGEE. The CDR3 has 16 amino acids. CDR3 sequence reads: CASSVAGGGSYNEQFF. The CDR3 nucleotides are TGTGCCAGCAGCGTAGCTGGGGGGGGTTCCTACAATGAGCAGTTCTTC.

The chain has TRBV18 and TRBJ1-2, with D unresolved. This CDR3 contains 12 residues. Trimming removed 3 bases from V and 6 bases from J, with 8 bases in between. Germline V CDR1 and CDR2: KGHSH, LQKENI. The CDR3 loop reads CASSPGGHGYTF. CDR3 DNA: TGTGCCAGCTCACCCGGAGGGCATGGCTACACCTTC.

The CDR3 DNA reads TGTGCCAGCAGCCTAGGACAGGGAATCGGGGCCTACGAGCAGTACTTC. It specifies CASSLGQGIGAYEQYF. The chain employs TRBV5-4 and TRBJ2-7; the match to TRBD1 covers 8 bases. The CDR3 covers 16 residues. Germline V gene lookup returns CDR1 SGHNT and CDR2 YYREEE (reference sequence). The V and J ends lost 4 bases and 2 bases, in that order; junction bases with no gene match: 11.

The chain joins TRBV7-2 to TRBJ2-7; a weak D match, TRBD2 (6 bases). CDR1 and CDR2 (germline): SGHTA, FQGNSA. V lost 1 base and J lost 3, with 13 bases in between. The CDR3 consists of 15 residues. This chain's CDR3 is CASSLGRGGNYEQYF. The CDR3 DNA follows: TGTGCCAGCAGCTTAGGACGTGGCGGGAACTACGAGCAGTACTTC.